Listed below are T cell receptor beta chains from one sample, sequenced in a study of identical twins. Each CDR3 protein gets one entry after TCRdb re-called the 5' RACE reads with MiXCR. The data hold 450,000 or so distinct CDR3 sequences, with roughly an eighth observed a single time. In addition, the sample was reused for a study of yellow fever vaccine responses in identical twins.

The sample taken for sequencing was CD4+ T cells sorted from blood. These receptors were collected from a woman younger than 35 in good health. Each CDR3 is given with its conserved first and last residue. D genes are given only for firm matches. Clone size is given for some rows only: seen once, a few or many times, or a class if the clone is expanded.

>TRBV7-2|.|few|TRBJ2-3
TGTGCCAGCAGCTACTACACAGATACGCAGTATTTT
CASSYYTDTQYF
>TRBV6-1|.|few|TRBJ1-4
TGTGCCAGCACCCAACCCTCTGGGGGTTTCGGGGGTGAAAAACTGTTTTTT
CASTQPSGGFGGEKLFF
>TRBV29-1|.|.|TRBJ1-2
TGCAGCGTTGGGCATCTCTATGGCTACACCTTC
CSVGHLYGYTF
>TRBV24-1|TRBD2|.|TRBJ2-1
TGTGCCACCAGTGAGGGAGGGATTAGCGGGAGGACCTACAATGAGCAGTTCTTC
CATSEGGISGRTYNEQFF
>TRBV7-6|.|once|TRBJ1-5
TGTGCCAGCAGCCCCTTCCCCCAGGGTGGGAGCAATCAGCCCCAGCATTTT
CASSPFPQGGSNQPQHF
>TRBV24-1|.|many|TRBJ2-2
TGTGCCACCAGTGACCCTGGCCGGGAGCGGGTCGGGGAGCTGTTTTTT
CATSDPGRERVGELFF
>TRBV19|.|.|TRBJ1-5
TGTGCCAGTAGTTTGTCGACATACCCACTTTTGGACAATCAGCCCCAGCATTTT
CASSLSTYPLLDNQPQHF
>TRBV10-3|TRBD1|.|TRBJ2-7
TGTGCCATCAGTGGGGACAGCTCCTACGAGCAGTACTTC
CAISGDSSYEQYF
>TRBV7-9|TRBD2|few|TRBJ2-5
TGTGCCAGCAGCTTAGTGGCGGGGGAGATAAAGCAAGAGACCCAGTACTTC
CASSLVAGEIKQETQYF
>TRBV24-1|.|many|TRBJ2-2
TGTGCCACCACCAGCGGTCTCGGGGGGCTAGCCGGGGAGCTGTTTTTT
CATTSGLGGLAGELFF
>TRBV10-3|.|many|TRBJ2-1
TGTGCCATCAGCCTACAATCGGGGAGCTCCTACAATGAGCAGTTCTTC
CAISLQSGSSYNEQFF
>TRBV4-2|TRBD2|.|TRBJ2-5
TGTGCCAGCAGCCGCAGGAAGGGACTAGCGGAGGGAGTACAAGAGACCCAGTACTTC
CASSRRKGLAEGVQETQYF
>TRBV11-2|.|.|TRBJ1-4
TGTGCCAGCAGCTTAGATCACCGGAGGGTGGAGGGAGAAAAACTGTTTTTT
CASSLDHRRVEGEKLFF
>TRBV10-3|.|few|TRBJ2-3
TGTGCCGTCACGGGGGCCGGGACAGATACGCAGTATTTT
CAVTGAGTDTQYF
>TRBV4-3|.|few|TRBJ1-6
TGCGCCAGCAGCCAAGGGCAGGGTTCACCCCTCCACTTT
CASSQGQGSPLHF
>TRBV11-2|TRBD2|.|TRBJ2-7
TGTGCCAGAAGCTTAGAGCTAGCGGGAGCCTACGAGCAGTACTTC
CARSLELAGAYEQYF
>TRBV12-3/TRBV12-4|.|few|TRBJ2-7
TGTGCCAGCTCAAAATGGGCTAGCGTCTCCTACGAGCAGTACTTC
CASSKWASVSYEQYF
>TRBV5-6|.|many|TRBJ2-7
TGTGCCAGCAGCTTGGTCGGGATCGAGCAGTACTTC
CASSLVGIEQYF
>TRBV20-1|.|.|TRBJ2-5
TGCAGTACACTACAGGGAGAGACCCAGTACTTC
CSTLQGETQYF
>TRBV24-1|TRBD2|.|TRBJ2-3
TGTGCCACCAGTGACCCATTAGCGGGGGTGGGCACAGATACGCAGTATTTT
CATSDPLAGVGTDTQYF
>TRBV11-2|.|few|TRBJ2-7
TGTGCCAGCAGCTTTAGTAATTGGAACGAGCAGTACTTC
CASSFSNWNEQYF
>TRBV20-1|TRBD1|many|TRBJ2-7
TGCAGTGTTCAGACAGGGACCTACGAGCAGTACTTC
CSVQTGTYEQYF
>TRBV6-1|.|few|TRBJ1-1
TGTGCCAGCAGTGCCCTCTGGGACACAATACGAGGAGCTTTCTTT
CASSALWDTIRGAFF
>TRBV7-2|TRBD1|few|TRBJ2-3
TGTGCCAGCAGCTCGAGGACAGGAGTGATGGTGTCAGATACGCAGTATTTT
CASSSRTGVMVSDTQYF
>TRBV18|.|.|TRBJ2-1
TGTGCCAGCTCGTCTGTCGGGGGACCCCCCTACAATGAGCAGTTCTTC
CASSSVGGPPYNEQFF
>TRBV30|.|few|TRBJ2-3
TGTGCCTGGACTCGGTCTAGCACAGATACGCAGTATTTT
CAWTRSSTDTQYF
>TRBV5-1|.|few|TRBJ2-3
TGCGCCAGCAGCTTGGGGGACATTGCAGATACGCAGTATTTT
CASSLGDIADTQYF
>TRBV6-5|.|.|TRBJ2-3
TGTGCCAGCAGTTCCCCTACGTATACGCAGTATTTT
CASSSPTYTQYF
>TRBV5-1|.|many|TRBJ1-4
TGCGCCAGCAGAGGGACGGAGAATGAAAAACTGTTTTTT
CASRGTENEKLFF
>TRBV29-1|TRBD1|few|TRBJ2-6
TGCAGCGCTTCCGGGACAGGGTACTCTGGGGCCAACGTCCTGACTTTC
CSASGTGYSGANVLTF
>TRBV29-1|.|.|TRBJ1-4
TGCAGCGGTTTGACGGGAGGAGATGAAAAACTGTTTTTT
CSGLTGGDEKLFF